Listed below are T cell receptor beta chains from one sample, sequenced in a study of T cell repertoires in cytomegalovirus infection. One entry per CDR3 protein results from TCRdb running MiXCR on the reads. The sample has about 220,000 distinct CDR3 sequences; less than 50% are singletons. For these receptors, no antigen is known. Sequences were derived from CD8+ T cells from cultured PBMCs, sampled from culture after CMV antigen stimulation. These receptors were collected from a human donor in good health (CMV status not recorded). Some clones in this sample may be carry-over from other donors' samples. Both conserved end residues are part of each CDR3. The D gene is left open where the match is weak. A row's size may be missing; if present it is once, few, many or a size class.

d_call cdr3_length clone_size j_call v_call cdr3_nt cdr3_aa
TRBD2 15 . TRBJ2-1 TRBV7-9 TGTGCCAGCAGCTTTTGGCAGGGAGGGGACAATGAGCAGTTCTTC CASSFWQGGDNEQFF
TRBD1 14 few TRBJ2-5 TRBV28 TGTGCCAGCAGTCCTAGGACAGGATGGGAGACCCAGTACTTC CASSPRTGWETQYF
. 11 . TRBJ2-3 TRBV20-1 TGCAGTGCCATAGTCCGAGATACGCAGTATTTT CSAIVRDTQYF
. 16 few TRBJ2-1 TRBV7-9 TGTGCCAGCAGCATCCTTAGGGGGACCAAGGCGGATGAGCAGTTCTTC CASSILRGTKADEQFF
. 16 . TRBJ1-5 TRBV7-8 TGTGCCAGCAGCTTAGTTGAGGGACGGGGCAATCAGCCCCAGCATTTT CASSLVEGRGNQPQHF
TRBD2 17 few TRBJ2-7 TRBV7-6 TGTGCCAGCAGCTCGGCACCGGGACTAGCGGTTTCAGGCGAGCAGTACTTC CASSSAPGLAVSGEQYF
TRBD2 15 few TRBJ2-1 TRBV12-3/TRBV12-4 TGTGCCAGCAGTATTTGGAGCGGGAGCGGGAATGAGCAGTTCTTC CASSIWSGSGNEQFF
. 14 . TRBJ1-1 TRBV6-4 TGTGCCAGCAGTGAGGGGCAGGGGACCACTGAAGCTTTCTTT CASSEGQGTTEAFF
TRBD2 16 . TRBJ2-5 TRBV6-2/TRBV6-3 TGTGCCAGCAGTCTTCGAGCGGGAGTTAAGGGAGAGACCCAGTACTTC CASSLRAGVKGETQYF
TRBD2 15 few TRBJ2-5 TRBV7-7 TGTGCCAGCAGCTTTAGCGGGGGGAAAGAAGAGACCCAGTACTTC CASSFSGGKEETQYF
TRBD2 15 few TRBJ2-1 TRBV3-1 TGTGCCAGCAGCGAGAGACTAGCGGGTAGCGATGAGCAGTTCTTC CASSERLAGSDEQFF
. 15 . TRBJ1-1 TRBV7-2 TGTGCCAGCAGCCCCGGGTGGGCTAGTGGCACTGAAGCTTTCTTT CASSPGWASGTEAFF
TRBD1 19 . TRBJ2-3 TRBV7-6 TGTGCCAGCAGCTTAGAATCCGACAGGGGGCGGCTTAGCACAGATACGCAGTATTTT CASSLESDRGRLSTDTQYF
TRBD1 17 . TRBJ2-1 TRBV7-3 TGTGCCAGCAGCTTAAAAGGGGGCCTGGTCGGTAACAATGAGCAGTTCTTC CASSLKGGLVGNNEQFF
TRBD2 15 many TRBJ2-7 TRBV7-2 TGTGCCAGCAGCTTAAGCCAGCGGGGCACTCACGAGCAGTACTTC CASSLSQRGTHEQYF
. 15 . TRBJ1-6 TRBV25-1 TGTGCCAGCAGTGAAATGGGTCGGGATAATTCACCCCTCCACTTT CASSEMGRDNSPLHF
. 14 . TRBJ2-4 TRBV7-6 TGTGCCAGCAGCCCGGCGGGGGCCAAAAGGATTCAGTACTTC CASSPAGAKRIQYF
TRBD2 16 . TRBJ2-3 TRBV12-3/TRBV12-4 TGTGCCAGCAGTCGGGGGACTAGCGGGTACACAGATACGCAGTATTTT CASSRGTSGYTDTQYF
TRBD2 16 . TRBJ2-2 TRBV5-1 TGCGCCAGCAGCTGGAGACTAGCGGGAGGGACCGGGGAGCTGTTTTTT CASSWRLAGGTGELFF
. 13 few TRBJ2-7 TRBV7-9 TGTGCCAGCAGCTTGGCGGACCGCTACGAGCAGTACTTC CASSLADRYEQYF
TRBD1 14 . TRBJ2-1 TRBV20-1 TGCAGTGCTAGTAAAAAAAAGGGGGCGAATGAGCAGTTCTTC CSASKKKGANEQFF
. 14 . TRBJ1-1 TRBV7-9 TGTGCCAGCAGCTTAGTGGTTCTGGGAACTGAAGCTTTCTTT CASSLVVLGTEAFF
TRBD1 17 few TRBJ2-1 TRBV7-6 TGTGCCAGCAGCACAGGACAGGGTCTTAGCTCCTACAATGAGCAGTTCTTC CASSTGQGLSSYNEQFF
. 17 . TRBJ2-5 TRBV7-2 TGTGCCAGCAGCTTAGCGTTGCTCGGGACGGCTAAAGAGCCCCAGTACTTC CASSLALLGTAKEPQYF
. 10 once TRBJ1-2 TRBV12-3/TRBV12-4 TGTGCCACCCTGGGAGGGGCGTACACCTTC CATLGGAYTF
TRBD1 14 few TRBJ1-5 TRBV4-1 TGCGCCAGCAGCTACGGGACAGGGGGCAAGTCCCAGCATTTT CASSYGTGGKSQHF
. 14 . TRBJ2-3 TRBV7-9 TGTGCCAGCAGCTTTGGACGGAGCACAGATACGCAGTATTTT CASSFGRSTDTQYF
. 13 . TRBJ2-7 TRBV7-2 TGTGCCAGCAGCGCGGAGGGATTACACGAGCAGTACTTC CASSAEGLHEQYF
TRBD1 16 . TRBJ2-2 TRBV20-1 TGCAGTGCTAGAGATTGGACAGGGGGTGACACCGGGGAGCTGTTTTTT CSARDWTGGDTGELFF
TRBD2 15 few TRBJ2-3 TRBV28 TGTGCCAGCAGTTTGGGACTAGCAGATACAGATACGCAGTATTTT CASSLGLADTDTQYF
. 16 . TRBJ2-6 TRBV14 TGTGCCAGCAGCTCCCCTTTGATCTCTGGGGCCAACGTCCTGACTTTC CASSSPLISGANVLTF
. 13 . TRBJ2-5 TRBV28 TGTGCCAGCAGTTGGGACTTCAGCGAGACCCAGTACTTC CASSWDFSETQYF
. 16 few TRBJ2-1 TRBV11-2 TGTGCCAGCAGCCCCGGCCCGGACACCCACTACAATGAGCAGTTCTTC CASSPGPDTHYNEQFF
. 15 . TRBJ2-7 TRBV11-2 TGTGCCAGCAGCTTAGGGGTGAGCGGACTTTACGAGCAGTACTTC CASSLGVSGLYEQYF
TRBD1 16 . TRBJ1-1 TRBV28 TGTGCCAGCAGTCGCCCGGGACAGGCTTCTAACACTGAAGCTTTCTTT CASSRPGQASNTEAFF
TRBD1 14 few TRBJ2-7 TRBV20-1 TGCAGTGCTACAGCGACAGGGAGCTCCTACGAGCAGTACTTC CSATATGSSYEQYF
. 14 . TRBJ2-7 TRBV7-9 TGTGCCAGCAGCGGACTGGACGGAGAATACGAGCAGTACTTC CASSGLDGEYEQYF
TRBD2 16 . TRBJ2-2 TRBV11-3 TGTGCCAGCAGCTCCTTTAGCGGGGGGGACACCGGGGAGCTGTTTTTT CASSSFSGGDTGELFF
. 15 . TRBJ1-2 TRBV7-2 TGTGCCAGCAGCTTAACTACCGGGACGGCTTATGGCTACACCTTC CASSLTTGTAYGYTF
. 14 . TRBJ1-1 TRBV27 TGTGCCAGCAGTTGGGGAGACAGGAACACTGAAGCTTTCTTT CASSWGDRNTEAFF
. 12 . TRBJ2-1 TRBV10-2 TGCGCCACCCGGGACACGGGGGATGAGCAGTTCTTC CATRDTGDEQFF
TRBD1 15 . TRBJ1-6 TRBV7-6 TGTGCCAGCAGCTCCCAGGACAGGAGGTTTTCACCCCTCCACTTT CASSSQDRRFSPLHF
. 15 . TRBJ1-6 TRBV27 TGTGCCAGCAGTTTAGCGGGACTTCCTAATTCACCCCTCCACTTT CASSLAGLPNSPLHF
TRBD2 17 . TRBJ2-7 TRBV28 TGTGCCAGCAGTTCAATAACCCAGCGGGAGGGCCCCTACGAGCAGTACTTC CASSSITQREGPYEQYF
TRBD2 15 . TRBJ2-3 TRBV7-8 TGTGCCAGCAGTGACAGCGGGAGGCTCACAGATACGCAGTATTTT CASSDSGRLTDTQYF
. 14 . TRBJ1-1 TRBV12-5 TGTGCTAGTGGTTTGCGGCCCCCGAACACTGAAGCTTTCTTT CASGLRPPNTEAFF
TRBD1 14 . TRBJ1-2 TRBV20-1 TGCAGTGCTGTGGGACAGAGCTTCAACTATGGCTACACCTTC CSAVGQSFNYGYTF
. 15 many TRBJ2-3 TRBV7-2 TGTGCCAGCAGCCCAGGACAGACTAGCACAGATACGCAGTATTTT CASSPGQTSTDTQYF
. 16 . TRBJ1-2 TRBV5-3 TGTGCCAGCAGCTTGGAAGAAGCAGGGACTAACTATGGCTACACCTTC CASSLEEAGTNYGYTF
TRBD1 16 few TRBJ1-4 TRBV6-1 TGTGCCAGCAGTGGGGACAGTCAACCTTTTAATGAAAAACTGTTTTTT CASSGDSQPFNEKLFF
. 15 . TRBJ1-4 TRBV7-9 TGTGCCAGCAGCTTAGTGTCGGGGGCTAATGAAAAACTGTTTTTT CASSLVSGANEKLFF
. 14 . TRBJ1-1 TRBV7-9 TGTGCCAGCAGCTCAATTCTAGTGAACACTGAAGCTTTCTTT CASSSILVNTEAFF
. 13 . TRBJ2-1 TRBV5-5 TGTGCCAGCAGCTTGTTGGGCAGCAATGAGCAGTTCTTC CASSLLGSNEQFF
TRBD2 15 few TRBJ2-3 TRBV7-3 TGTGCCAGCAGCTCCGGGACTAGCGGGACAGATACGCAGTATTTT CASSSGTSGTDTQYF
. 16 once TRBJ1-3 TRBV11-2 TGTGCCAGCACCAAATCCCAAATCGTTCGAGGAAACACCATATATTTT CASTKSQIVRGNTIYF
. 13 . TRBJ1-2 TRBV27 TGTGCCAGCAGTCAGACAGCTAACTATGGCTACACCTTC CASSQTANYGYTF
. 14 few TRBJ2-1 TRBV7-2 TGTGCCAGCAGCTTTGGGTCAGAATACAATGAGCAGTTCTTC CASSFGSEYNEQFF
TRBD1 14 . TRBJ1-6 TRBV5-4 TGTGCCAGCAGCGACAGGGGGGCAAATTCACCCCTCCACTTT CASSDRGANSPLHF
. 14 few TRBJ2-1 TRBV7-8 TGTGCCAGCAGCCGGTCTGAGGAACACAATGAGCAGTTCTTC CASSRSEEHNEQFF